This T cell receptor beta chain was obtained from a study of control samples from healthy donors and cancer patients. Using immunoSEQ multiplex PCR, the repertoire was profiled, and TCRdb retains in-frame clones only, with some absent. The sample records some 170,000 clones, around 94% being singletons. V was clipped by 4 bases and J by 1 base, with 19 bases between them. The length of the CDR3 is 16 residues. Germline values: CDR1 GTSNPN, CDR2 SVGIG (reference sequence). The receptor was isolated from a man between 60 and 75 years old with colorectal cancer. Sequencing input: PBMCs. The V and J genes are TRBV30 and TRBJ1-1, with no clear D. In DNA form, the CDR3 reads TGTGCCTGGACCACCATAAACGAGGGAGGGAACACTGAAGCTTTCTTT. This translates into CAWTTINEGGNTEAFF. The entire variable domain, with the rest obtained from reference TRBV30 and TRBJ1-1, is as follows: SQTIHQWPATLVQPVGSPLSLECTVEGTSNPNLYWYRQAAGRGLQLLFYSVGIGQISSEVPQNLSASRPQDRQFILSSKKLLLSDSGFYLCAWTTINEGGNTEAFFGQGTRLTVV.